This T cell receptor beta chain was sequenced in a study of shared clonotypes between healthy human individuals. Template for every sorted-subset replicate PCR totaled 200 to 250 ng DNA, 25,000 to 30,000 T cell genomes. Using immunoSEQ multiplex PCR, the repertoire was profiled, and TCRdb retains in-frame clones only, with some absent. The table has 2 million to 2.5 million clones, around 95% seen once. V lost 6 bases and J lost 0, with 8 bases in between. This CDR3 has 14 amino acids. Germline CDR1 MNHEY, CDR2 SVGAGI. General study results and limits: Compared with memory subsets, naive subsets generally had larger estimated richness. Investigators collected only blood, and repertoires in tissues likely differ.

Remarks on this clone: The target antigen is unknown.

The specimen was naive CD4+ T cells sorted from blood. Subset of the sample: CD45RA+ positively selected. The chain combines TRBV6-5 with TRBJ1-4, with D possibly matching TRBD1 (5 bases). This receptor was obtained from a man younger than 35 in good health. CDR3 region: CASRQTATNEKLFF. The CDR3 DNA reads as TGTGCCAGCAGGCAGACAGCAACTAATGAAAAACTGTTTTTT.